The clone carrying this T cell receptor beta chain has a handful of counts. The data derive from a study of graft-versus-host responses after intestinal transplantation. Generated by immunoSEQ multiplex PCR, the TCRdb table keeps only in-frame clones and is missing some. The repertoire holds under 9,500 clones, about 30% seen once, with roughly 3.9% in the top ten. V shed 8 bases and J 5 bases; nucleotides not matched to a gene: 9. The V gene's germline CDR1 is SGHKS and CDR2 YYEKEE (reference sequence). CDR3 length: 14 amino acids. General observations from the study: The marrow of recipients harbored GvH clones, and ileum or blood showed some of them first.

This specimen was alloreactive CD4+ T cells from a mixed lymphocyte reaction culture, taken before transplantation. Specified subset: CFSE-low proliferating T cells sorted from roughly six-day pre-transplant mixed lymphocyte reaction (GvH or HvG direction). The receptor comes from a human patient who was an organ donor for intestinal transplantation. J is TRBJ1-2 and V is TRBV5-5; 10 bases fit TRBD1. The CDR3 sequence: CARSPGQGRYGYTF. The CDR3 DNA follows: TGTGCCAGAAGCCCGGGACAGGGGAGGTATGGCTACACCTTC.